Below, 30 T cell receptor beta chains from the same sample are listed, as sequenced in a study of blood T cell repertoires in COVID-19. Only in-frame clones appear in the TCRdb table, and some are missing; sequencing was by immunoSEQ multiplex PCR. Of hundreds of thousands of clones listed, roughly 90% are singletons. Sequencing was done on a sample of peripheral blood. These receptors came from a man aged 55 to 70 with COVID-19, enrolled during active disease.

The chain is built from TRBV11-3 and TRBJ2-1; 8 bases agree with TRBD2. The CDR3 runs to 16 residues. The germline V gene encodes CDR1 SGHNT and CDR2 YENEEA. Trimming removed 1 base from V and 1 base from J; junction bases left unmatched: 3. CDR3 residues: CASSLVVAGSYNEQFF. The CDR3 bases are TGTGCCAGCAGCTTAGTGGTAGCGGGATCCTACAATGAGCAGTTCTTC.

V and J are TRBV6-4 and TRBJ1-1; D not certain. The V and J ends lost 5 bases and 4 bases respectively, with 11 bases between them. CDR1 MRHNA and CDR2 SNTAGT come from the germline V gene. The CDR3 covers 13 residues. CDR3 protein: CASSREITTEAFF. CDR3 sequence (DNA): TGTGCCAGCAGTAGAGAGATAACCACTGAAGCTTTCTTT.

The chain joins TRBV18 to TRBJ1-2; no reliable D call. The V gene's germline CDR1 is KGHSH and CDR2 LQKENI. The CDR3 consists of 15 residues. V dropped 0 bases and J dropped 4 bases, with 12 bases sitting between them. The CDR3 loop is CASSPPLFGGYGYTF. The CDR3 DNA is TGTGCCAGCTCACCACCTCTTTTTGGAGGCTATGGCTACACCTTC.

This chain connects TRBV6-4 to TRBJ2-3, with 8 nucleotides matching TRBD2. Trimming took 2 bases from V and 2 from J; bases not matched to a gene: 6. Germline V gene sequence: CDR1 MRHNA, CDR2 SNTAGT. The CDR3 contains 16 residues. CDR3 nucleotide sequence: TGTGCCAGCAGTGACGTTTGGCGGGGGGACACAGATACGCAGTATTTT. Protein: CASSDVWRGDTDTQYF.

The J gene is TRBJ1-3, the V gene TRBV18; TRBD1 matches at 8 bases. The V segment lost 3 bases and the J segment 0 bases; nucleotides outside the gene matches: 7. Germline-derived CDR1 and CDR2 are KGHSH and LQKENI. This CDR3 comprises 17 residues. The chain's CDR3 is CASSPWDRSLSGNTIYF. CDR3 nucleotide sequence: TGTGCCAGCTCACCTTGGGACAGGTCGCTCTCTGGAAACACCATATATTTT.

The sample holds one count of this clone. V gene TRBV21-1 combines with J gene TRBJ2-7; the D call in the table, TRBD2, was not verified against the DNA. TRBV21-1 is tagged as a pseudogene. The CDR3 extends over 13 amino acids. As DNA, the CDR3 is TGTGCCAGCAGCCCGCGGGATCTCTACGAGCAGTACTTC. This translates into CASSPRDLYEQYF.

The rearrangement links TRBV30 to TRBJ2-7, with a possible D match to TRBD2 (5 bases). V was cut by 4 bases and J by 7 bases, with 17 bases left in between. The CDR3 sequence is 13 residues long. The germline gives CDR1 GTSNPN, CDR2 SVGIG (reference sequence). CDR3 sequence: CAWMGGPRQEQYF. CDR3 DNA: TGTGCCTGGATGGGCGGGCCAAGACAAGAGCAGTACTTC.

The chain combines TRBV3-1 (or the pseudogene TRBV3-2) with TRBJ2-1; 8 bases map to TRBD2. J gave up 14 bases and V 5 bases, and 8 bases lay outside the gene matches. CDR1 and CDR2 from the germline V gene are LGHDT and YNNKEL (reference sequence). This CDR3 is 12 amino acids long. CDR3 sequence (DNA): TGTGCCAGCAGCTTGCTAGGGACTAGGGAGTTCTTC. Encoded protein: CASSLLGTREFF.

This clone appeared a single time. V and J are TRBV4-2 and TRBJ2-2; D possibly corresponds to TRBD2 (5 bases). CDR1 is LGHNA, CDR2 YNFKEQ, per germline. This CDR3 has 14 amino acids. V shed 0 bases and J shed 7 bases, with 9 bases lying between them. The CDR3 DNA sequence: TGTGCCAGCAGCCAAGATCACGGGATCGGGGAGCTGTTTTTT. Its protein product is CASSQDHGIGELFF.

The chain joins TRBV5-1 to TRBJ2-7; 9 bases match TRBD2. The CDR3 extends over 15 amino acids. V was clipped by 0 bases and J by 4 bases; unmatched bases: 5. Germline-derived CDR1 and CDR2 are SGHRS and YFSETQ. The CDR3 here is CASSLEGTSRYEQYF. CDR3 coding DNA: TGCGCCAGCAGCTTGGAGGGGACTAGCAGATACGAGCAGTACTTC.

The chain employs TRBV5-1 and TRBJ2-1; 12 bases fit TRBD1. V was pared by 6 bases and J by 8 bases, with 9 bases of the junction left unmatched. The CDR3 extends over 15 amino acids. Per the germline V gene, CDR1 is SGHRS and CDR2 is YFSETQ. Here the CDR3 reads CASTRGDRGRDEQFF. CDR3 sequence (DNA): TGCGCCAGCACCCGGGGGGACAGGGGGCGAGATGAGCAGTTCTTC.

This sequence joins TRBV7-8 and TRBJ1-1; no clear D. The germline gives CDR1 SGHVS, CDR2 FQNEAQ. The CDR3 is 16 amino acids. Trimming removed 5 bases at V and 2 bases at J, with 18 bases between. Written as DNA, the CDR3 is TGTGCCAGCAGCCCCCTCGCGGCAGCGATAAACACTGAAGCTTTCTTT. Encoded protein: CASSPLAAAINTEAFF.

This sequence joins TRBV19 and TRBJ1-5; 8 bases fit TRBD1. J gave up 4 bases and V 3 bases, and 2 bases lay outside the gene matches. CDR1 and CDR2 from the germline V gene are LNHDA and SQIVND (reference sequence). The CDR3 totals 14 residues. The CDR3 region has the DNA TGTGCCAGTAGTATGCGACAGGGGAATCAGCCCCAGCATTTT. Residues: CASSMRQGNQPQHF.

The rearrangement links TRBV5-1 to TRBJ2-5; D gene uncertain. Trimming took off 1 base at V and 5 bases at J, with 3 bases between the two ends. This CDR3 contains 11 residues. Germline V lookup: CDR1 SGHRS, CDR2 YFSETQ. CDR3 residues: CASSLSETQYF. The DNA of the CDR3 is TGCGCCAGCAGCTTGTCGGAGACCCAGTACTTC.

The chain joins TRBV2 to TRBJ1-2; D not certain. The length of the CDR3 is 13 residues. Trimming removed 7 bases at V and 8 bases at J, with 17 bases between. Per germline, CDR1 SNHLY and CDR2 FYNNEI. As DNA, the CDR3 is TGTGCCAGCACCACGACACCCCGGTTAGGCTACACCTTC. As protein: CASTTTPRLGYTF.

In DNA form, the CDR3 reads TGTGCCCCCCATCGGTTCTCTGGGGCCAACGTCCTGACTTTC. Protein: CAPHRFSGANVLTF. The V and J genes are TRBV10-3 and TRBJ2-6; D uncertain. There are 14 residues in the CDR3. Trimming took off 11 bases at V and 0 bases at J, with 11 bases between the two ends. CDR1 is ENHRY, CDR2 SYGVKD, per germline.

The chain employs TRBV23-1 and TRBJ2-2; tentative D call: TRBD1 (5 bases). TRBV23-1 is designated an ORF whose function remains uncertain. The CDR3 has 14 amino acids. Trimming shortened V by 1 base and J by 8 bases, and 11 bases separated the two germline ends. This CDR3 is CASSQYQGTGELFF. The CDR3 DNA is TGCGCCAGCAGTCAATACCAGGGAACGGGGGAGCTGTTTTTT.

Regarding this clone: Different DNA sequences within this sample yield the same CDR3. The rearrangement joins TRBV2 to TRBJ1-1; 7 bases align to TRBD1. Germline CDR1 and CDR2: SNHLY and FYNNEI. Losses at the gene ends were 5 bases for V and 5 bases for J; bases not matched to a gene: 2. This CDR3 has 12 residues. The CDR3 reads CASSRGRTEAFF. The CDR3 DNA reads TGTGCCAGCAGTAGGGGGCGGACTGAAGCTTTCTTT.

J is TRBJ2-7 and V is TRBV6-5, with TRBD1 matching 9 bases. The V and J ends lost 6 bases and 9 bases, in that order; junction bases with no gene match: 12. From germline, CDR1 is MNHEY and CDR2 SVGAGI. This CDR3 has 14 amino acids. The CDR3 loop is CASSLTQTGGRQYF. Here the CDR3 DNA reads TGTGCCAGCAGCCTTACCCAGACAGGGGGGCGGCAGTACTTC.

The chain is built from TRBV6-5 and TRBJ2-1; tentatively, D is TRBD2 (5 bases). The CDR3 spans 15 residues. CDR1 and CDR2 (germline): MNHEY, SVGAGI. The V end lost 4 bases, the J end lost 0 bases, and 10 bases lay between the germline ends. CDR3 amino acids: CASSSAGSSYNEQFF. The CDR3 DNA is TGTGCCAGCAGTTCGGCGGGCAGCTCCTACAATGAGCAGTTCTTC.

The CDR3 loop is CASSGGQNTGELFF. The CDR3 region has the DNA TGTGCCAGCAGCGGGGGCCAGAACACCGGGGAGCTGTTTTTT. V is TRBV9 and J is TRBJ2-2, with D possibly TRBD1 on 5 matching bases. Looked up from germline, CDR1 is SGDLS and CDR2 is YYNGEE. V shed 3 bases and J shed 1 base, with 7 bases lying between them. CDR3 length equals 14 residues. The complete variable domain, with remaining parts taken from reference TRBV9 and TRBJ2-2, reads DSGVTQTPKHLITATGQRVTLRCSPRSGDLSVYWYQQSLDQGLQFLIQYYNGEERAKGNILERFSAQQFPDLHSELNLSSLELGDSALYFCASSGGQNTGELFFGEGSRLTVL.

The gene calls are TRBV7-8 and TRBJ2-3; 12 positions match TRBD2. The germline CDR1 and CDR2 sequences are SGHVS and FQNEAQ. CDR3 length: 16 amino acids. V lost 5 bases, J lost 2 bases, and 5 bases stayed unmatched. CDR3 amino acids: CASSDRTSGVTDTQYF. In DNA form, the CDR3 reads TGTGCCAGCAGCGATCGGACTAGCGGGGTCACAGATACGCAGTATTTT.

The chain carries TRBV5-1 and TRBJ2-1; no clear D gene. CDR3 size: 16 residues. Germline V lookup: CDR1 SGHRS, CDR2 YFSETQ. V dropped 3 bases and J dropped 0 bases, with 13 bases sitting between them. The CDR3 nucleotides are TGCGCCAGCAGCTCCAGACTCGTGAGCTCCTACAATGAGCAGTTCTTC. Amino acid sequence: CASSSRLVSSYNEQFF.

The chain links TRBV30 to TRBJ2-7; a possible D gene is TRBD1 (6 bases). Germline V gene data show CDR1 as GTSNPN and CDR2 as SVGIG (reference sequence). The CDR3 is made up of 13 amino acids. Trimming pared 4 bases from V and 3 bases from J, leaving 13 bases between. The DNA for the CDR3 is TGTGCCTGGAAATTGGGGGCCCTCTACGAGCAGTACTTC. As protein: CAWKLGALYEQYF. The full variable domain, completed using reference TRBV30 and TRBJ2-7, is SQTIHQWPATLVQPVGSPLSLECTVEGTSNPNLYWYRQAAGRGLQLLFYSVGIGQISSEVPQNLSASRPQDRQFILSSKKLLLSDSGFYLCAWKLGALYEQYFGPGTRLTVT.

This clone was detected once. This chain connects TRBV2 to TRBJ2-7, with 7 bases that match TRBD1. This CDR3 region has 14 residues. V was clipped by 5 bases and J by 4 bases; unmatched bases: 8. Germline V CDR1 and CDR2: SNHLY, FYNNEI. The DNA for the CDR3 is TGTGCCAGCAGTCGATTGGGACAGTCATACGAGCAGTACTTC. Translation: CASSRLGQSYEQYF.

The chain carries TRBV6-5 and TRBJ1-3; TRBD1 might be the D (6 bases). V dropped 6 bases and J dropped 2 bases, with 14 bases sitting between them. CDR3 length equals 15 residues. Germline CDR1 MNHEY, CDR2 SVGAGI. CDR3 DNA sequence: TGTGCCAGCAGACCGACAGGAGGTCCTGGAAACACCATATATTTT. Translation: CASRPTGGPGNTIYF.

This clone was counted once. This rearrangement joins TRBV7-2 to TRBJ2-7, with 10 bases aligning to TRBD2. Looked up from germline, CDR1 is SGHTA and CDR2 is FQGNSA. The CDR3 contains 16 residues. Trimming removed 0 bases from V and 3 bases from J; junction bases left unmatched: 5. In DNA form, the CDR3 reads TGTGCCAGCAGCTTAGCCGTGGCTAGCGGGGGCTACGAGCAGTACTTC. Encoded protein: CASSLAVASGGYEQYF.

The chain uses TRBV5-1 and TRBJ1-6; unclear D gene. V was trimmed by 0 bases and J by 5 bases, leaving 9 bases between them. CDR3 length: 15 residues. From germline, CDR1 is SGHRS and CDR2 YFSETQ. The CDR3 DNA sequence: TGCGCCAGCAGCTTGGTGGCAGGCGATAATTCACCCCTCCACTTT. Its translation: CASSLVAGDNSPLHF. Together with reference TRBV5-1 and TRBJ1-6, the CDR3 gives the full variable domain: KAGVTQTPRYLIKTRGQQVTLSCSPISGHRSVSWYQQTPGQGLQFLFEYFSETQRNKGNFPGRFSGRQFSNSRSEMNVSTLELGDSALYLCASSLVAGDNSPLHFGNGTRLTVT.

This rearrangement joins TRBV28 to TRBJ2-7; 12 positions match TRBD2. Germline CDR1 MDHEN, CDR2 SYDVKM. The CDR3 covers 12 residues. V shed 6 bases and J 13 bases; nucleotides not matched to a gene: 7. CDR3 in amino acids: CASSLRTSGKYF. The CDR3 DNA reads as TGTGCCAGCAGCCTAAGGACTAGCGGGAAATACTTC.

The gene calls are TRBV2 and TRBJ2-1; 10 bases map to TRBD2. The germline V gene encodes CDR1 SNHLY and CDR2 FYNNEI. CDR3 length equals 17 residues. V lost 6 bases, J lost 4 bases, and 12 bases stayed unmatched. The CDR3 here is CASSAPRTSGGYNEQFF. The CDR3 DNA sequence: TGTGCCAGCAGCGCTCCCCGGACTAGCGGAGGGTACAATGAGCAGTTCTTC.